This T cell receptor beta chain was captured by sequencing in a study of early T cells in non-severe SARS-CoV-2 infection. The wider study: Sequencing targeted bulk RNA from unsorted whole blood, leaving chains unpaired. General observations from the study: Anti-spike CD8 responses were favored in VDJdb matching, and private and CD4 specificities were missed.

This clonotype was picked up many times. Its antigen is currently unknown. Germline values: CDR1 SGHVS, CDR2 FNYEAQ. The V end lost 5 bases, the J end lost 5 bases, and 9 bases lay between the germline ends. The CDR3 loop spans 13 amino acids. Unique molecular identifiers tagged individual cDNA molecules. Each CDR3 protein is one row after TCRdb ran MiXCR on the 5' RACE reads. The sample holds about 80,000 distinct CDR3 sequences, about 5% seen once. Here the sequenced sample was whole blood, taken at baseline. The chain carries TRBV7-6 and TRBJ2-2; D might be TRBD1 (5 bases). The TCR sequence derives from an adult who was a healthcare worker with PCR-confirmed SARS-CoV-2 infection or an uninfected control (not recorded which). DNA for the CDR3: TGTGCCAGCAGCCGTAAGGGGACCGGGGAGCTGTTTTTT. As protein: CASSRKGTGELFF.